One sample yielded the 17 T cell receptor beta chains listed below, sequenced in a study of cytomegalovirus exposure and HLA in healthy donors. The primer mix had 60 Vbeta and 13 Jbeta primers. TCRdb's table, derived via immunoSEQ multiplex PCR, lists solely in-frame clones and lacks some. This table has 220,000 or so clones, around 73% appearing once. Sequenced sample: PBMCs. These receptors came from a male donor in good health and CMV-seronegative.

The chain couples TRBV11-1 to TRBJ2-7, with a possible D match to TRBD2 (5 bases). Germline assignment: CDR1 SGHAT and CDR2 FQDESV (reference sequence). Trimming pared 1 base from V and 3 bases from J, leaving 7 bases between. This CDR3 has 13 residues. The CDR3 protein is CASSLGGSYEQYF. DNA for the CDR3: TGTGCCAGCAGCTTAGGTGGGAGCTACGAGCAGTACTTC.

The J gene is TRBJ2-7, the V gene TRBV6-1; 8 bases are shared with TRBD2. From germline, CDR1 is MNHNS and CDR2 SASEGT. V lost 2 bases to trimming and J lost 6 bases; unmatched junction nucleotides: 9. This CDR3 has 15 residues. The CDR3 DNA reads as TGTGCCAGCAGTGAACCGGGGGCGGGAGGCCCCGAGCAGTACTTC. Amino acid sequence: CASSEPGAGGPEQYF.

In the case of this clone: The sample holds other DNA sequences that translate to the same CDR3. This chain links TRBV5-1 with TRBJ2-5, with 7 bases lining up with TRBD1. Germline values: CDR1 SGHRS, CDR2 YFSETQ. The trim removed 4 bases at V and 5 bases at J, leaving 5 bases unmatched. There are 13 residues in the CDR3. Written as DNA, the CDR3 is TGCGCCAGCAGCCCCGGGACAGAGGAGACCCAGTACTTC. Translating it yields CASSPGTEETQYF.

The genes are TRBV7-8 and TRBJ2-7; the D is unclear. This CDR3 spans 12 amino acids. The germline V gene has CDR1 SGHVS and CDR2 FQNEAQ. V gave up 5 bases and J gave up 5 bases, with 10 bases separating them. The CDR3 region is CASSPGRDEQYF. CDR3 coding DNA: TGTGCCAGCAGCCCCGGTCGGGACGAGCAGTACTTC.

V gene TRBV27 combines with J gene TRBJ2-2, with 9 bases identical to TRBD1. There are 17 residues in the CDR3. The germline CDR1 and CDR2 sequences are MNHEY and SMNVEV (reference sequence). The V gene end was trimmed by 0 bases and the J gene end by 6 bases; junction bases not matched to a gene: 8. This CDR3 reads CASSLSYGTGWPGELFF. CDR3 DNA sequence: TGTGCCAGCAGTTTATCGTACGGGACAGGGTGGCCCGGGGAGCTGTTTTTT.

The chain is built from TRBV10-2 and TRBJ1-5; D unclear. Trimming took off 10 bases at V and 0 bases at J, with 7 bases between the two ends. The CDR3 is 12 amino acids. The germline V gene encodes CDR1 WSHSY and CDR2 SAAADI. The CDR3 is CATSSSNQPQHF. The CDR3 nucleotides read TGCGCCACCTCGAGTAGCAATCAGCCCCAGCATTTT.

This clone has only one observation. The chain recombines TRBV5-1 with TRBJ2-1; TRBD2 matches 8 bases. Germline V lookup: CDR1 SGHRS, CDR2 YFSETQ. This CDR3 has 16 amino acids. Trimming took 2 bases from V and 0 from J; bases not matched to a gene: 4. The CDR3 here is CASSLRAGVSYNEQFF. CDR3 DNA: TGCGCCAGCAGCTTAAGAGCGGGAGTCTCCTACAATGAGCAGTTCTTC.

The V call is TRBV6-8, the J call TRBJ2-2; 8 positions match TRBD2. Trimming at V came to 6 bases and at J to 0 bases, leaving 6 bases not matched to a gene. Looked up from germline, CDR1 is MNHGY and CDR2 is SAAAGT. This CDR3 comprises 16 residues. CDR3 in amino acids: CASRFPGLANTGELFF. The CDR3 region has the DNA TGTGCCAGCAGGTTCCCGGGACTAGCGAACACCGGGGAGCTGTTTTTT.

V usage is TRBV10-2 and J usage is TRBJ2-7; 13 positions match TRBD2. V lost 6 bases to trimming and J lost 4 bases; unmatched junction nucleotides: 12. This CDR3 contains 17 residues. Germline-derived CDR1 and CDR2 are WSHSY and SAAADI. The CDR3 coding sequence is TGCGCCAGCAGGGAATGGACTAGCGGGAGTATCGCGTACGAGCAGTACTTC. Protein product: CASREWTSGSIAYEQYF.

This clone was counted once. The genes are TRBV9 and TRBJ2-7, with 8 positions matching TRBD1. The CDR3 has 12 amino acids. Trimming took 3 bases from V and 7 from J; bases not matched to a gene: 3. Germline-derived CDR1 and CDR2 are SGDLS and YYNGEE. CDR3 in DNA: TGTGCCAGCAGCGCAGGGGGCAAGGAGCAGTACTTC. Its translation is CASSAGGKEQYF.

The chain recombines TRBV7-6 with TRBJ2-3; TRBD2 might be the D (5 bases). The CDR3 spans 16 residues. Germline values: CDR1 SGHVS, CDR2 FNYEAQ. V lost 4 bases to trimming and J lost 4 bases, with 18 bases between them. CDR3 coding DNA: TGTGCCAGCAGCTCCCAACCCGCCGGGCGGGCAGATACGCAGTATTTT. Protein product: CASSSQPAGRADTQYF.

This clone was picked up a small number of times. This sequence joins TRBV2 and TRBJ1-4; TRBD1 agrees at 10 bases. The CDR3 has 14 residues. V lost 5 bases to trimming and J lost 10 bases; unmatched junction nucleotides: 7. Looked up from germline, CDR1 is SNHLY and CDR2 is FYNNEI. CDR3 amino acids: CASSLDRGQGKLFF. The DNA of the CDR3 is TGTGCCAGCAGTCTTGACAGGGGGCAGGGAAAACTGTTTTTT.

CDR3 region: CASSFEGIAITQYF. In DNA form, the CDR3 reads TGCGCCAGCAGCTTTGAGGGAATCGCCATCACGCAGTATTTT. The chain is built from TRBV5-1 and TRBJ2-3, with TRBD2 as a possible D gene (5 bases). Germline CDR1 is SGHRS and CDR2 is YFSETQ. This CDR3 is built from 14 residues. V shed 2 bases and J shed 9 bases, with 16 bases lying between them.

The chain recombines TRBV14 with TRBJ2-7, with TRBD2 identical over 12 bases. The V segment lost 0 bases and the J segment 2 bases; nucleotides outside the gene matches: 11. The CDR3 runs 19 residues. Germline V CDR1 and CDR2: SGHDN, FVKESK. CDR3: CASSQDGLAGIGFAYEQYF. The CDR3 nucleotides read TGTGCCAGCAGCCAAGATGGACTAGCGGGAATAGGATTTGCCTACGAGCAGTACTTC.

The gene calls are TRBV27 and TRBJ2-5; D remains unclear. V gave up 4 bases and J gave up 5 bases, with 17 bases separating them. The CDR3 length is 15 residues. Looked up from germline, CDR1 is MNHEY and CDR2 is SMNVEV (reference sequence). This CDR3 is CASSSSDGYGETQYF. The CDR3 bases are TGTGCCAGCAGTTCCTCAGACGGGTACGGGGAGACCCAGTACTTC.

The rearrangement joins TRBV7-2 to TRBJ2-2; 9 positions match TRBD2. Trimming cost V 5 bases and J 6 bases; bases outside gene matches: 7. CDR3 length equals 15 residues. Germline loops: CDR1 SGHTA, CDR2 FQGNSA. CDR3 protein: CASSRAGGHAGELFF. DNA of the CDR3: TGTGCCAGCAGCCGCGCGGGAGGGCATGCCGGGGAGCTGTTTTTT.

The chain joins TRBV7-2 to TRBJ2-5, with 7 positions matching TRBD2. Losses at the gene ends were 0 bases for V and 5 bases for J; bases not matched to a gene: 0. Germline CDR1 and CDR2: SGHTA and FQGNSA. The CDR3 sequence is 13 residues long. The CDR3: CASSLAGGETQYF. In DNA, the CDR3 is TGTGCCAGCAGCTTAGCCGGGGGGGAGACCCAGTACTTC. The full variable domain, with the rest looked up from reference TRBV7-2 and TRBJ2-5, is GAGVSQSPSNKVTEKGKDVELRCDPISGHTALYWYRQSLGQGLEFLIYFQGNSAPDKSGLPSDRFSAERTGGSVSTLTIQRTQQEDSAVYLCASSLAGGETQYFGPGTRLLVL.